These 12 T cell receptor beta chains were sequenced from one sample in a study of T cell responses to AZD1222 COVID-19 vaccine. Assay: immunoSEQ multiplex PCR; the TCRdb copy retains only in-frame clones and omits some. The table has 150,000 or so clones, about 90% seen once; the top ten hold approximately 1.4%. The sequencing used peripheral blood, collected on day 0 of AZD1222 vaccination. These TCRs come from an adult in good health.

The V gene is TRBV9, the J gene TRBJ1-3, with TRBD1 as a possible D gene (6 bases). V was pared by 4 bases and J by 0 bases, with 26 bases between. Germline V CDR1 and CDR2: SGDLS, YYNGEE. This CDR3 region has 20 residues. The CDR3 protein is CASSPQTSDSLELSGNTIYF. Here the CDR3 DNA reads TGTGCCAGCAGCCCCCAGACGTCGGACAGCCTAGAGCTCTCTGGAAACACCATATATTTT.

The chain links TRBV7-9 to TRBJ2-5; the D is unclear. The length of the CDR3 is 13 residues. Germline V gene data show CDR1 as SEHNR and CDR2 as FQNEAQ (reference sequence). Trimming shortened V by 3 bases and J by 5 bases, and 10 bases separated the two germline ends. This CDR3 reads CASSFNGPETQYF. CDR3 sequence (DNA): TGTGCCAGCAGCTTTAATGGGCCCGAGACCCAGTACTTC. Combining the CDR3 with reference TRBV7-9 and TRBJ2-5 gives the whole variable domain DTGVSQNPRHKITKRGQNVTFRCDPISEHNRLYWYRQTLGQGPEFLTYFQNEAQLEKSRLLSDRFSAERPKGSFSTLEIQRTEQGDSAMYLCASSFNGPETQYFGPGTRLLVL.

J is TRBJ2-6 and V is TRBV29-1; D is ambiguous. Looked up from germline, CDR1 is SQVTM and CDR2 is ANQGSEA. Trimming removed 3 bases at V and 0 bases at J, with 3 bases between. The CDR3 totals 13 residues. CDR3 region: CSVEISGANVLTF. Here the CDR3 DNA reads TGCAGCGTTGAGATCTCTGGGGCCAACGTCCTGACTTTC. Full variable domain (outside the CDR3, taken from reference TRBV29-1 and TRBJ2-6): SAVISQKPSRDICQRGTSLTIQCQVDSQVTMMFWYRQQPGQSLTLIATANQGSEATYESGFVIDKFPISRPNLTFSTLTVSNMSPEDSSIYLCSVEISGANVLTFGAGSRLTVL.

CDR3 nucleotide sequence: TGTGCCAGCAGTTTATTGTCTCCTAATGAGCAGTTCTTC. Encoded protein: CASSLLSPNEQFF. The rearrangement uses TRBV28 and TRBJ2-1; D is undetermined. The CDR3 sequence is 13 residues long. V was pared by 1 base and J by 7 bases, with 8 bases between. The germline V gene encodes CDR1 MDHEN and CDR2 SYDVKM.

The chain joins TRBV30 to TRBJ1-3; D not certain. With 4 bases removed from V and 7 bases from J, the gap between germline ends came to 17 bases. The CDR3 contains 14 residues. The V gene's germline CDR1 is GTSNPN and CDR2 SVGIG (reference sequence). The CDR3, as DNA: TGTGCCTGGATGGGCGAAAGCTCGGCGAACACCATATATTTT. Translation: CAWMGESSANTIYF.

The chain uses TRBV30 and TRBJ2-7; 9 bases map to TRBD2. V was clipped by 2 bases and J by 5 bases; unmatched bases: 22. Per the germline V gene, CDR1 is GTSNPN and CDR2 is SVGIG (reference sequence). The CDR3 has 19 residues. DNA of the CDR3: TGTGCCTGGAGTCCCCAGAACACCGGGACTAGCCGCCAGTCCGACGAGCAGTACTTC. The encoded protein is CAWSPQNTGTSRQSDEQYF.

Comments on this clone: Other DNA sequences of this sample code for an identical CDR3. The chain joins TRBV27 to TRBJ1-5; D may be TRBD1 (5 bases). V lost 0 bases and J lost 4, with 10 bases in between. The CDR3 loop spans 15 amino acids. Germline V gene lookup returns CDR1 MNHEY and CDR2 SMNVEV (reference sequence). CDR3 amino acids: CASSLSSGGNQPQHF. In DNA, the CDR3 is TGTGCCAGCAGTTTATCGTCGGGGGGGAATCAGCCCCAGCATTTT.

V and J are TRBV13 and TRBJ1-2, with 9 bases matching TRBD1. V dropped 5 bases and J dropped 0; count of bases not matched to a gene: 13. The CDR3 loop spans 18 amino acids. Germline V lookup: CDR1 PRHDT, CDR2 FYEKMQ (reference sequence). CDR3 sequence: CASSLPPGQGSANYGYTF. CDR3 DNA sequence: TGTGCCAGCAGCCTGCCCCCGGGACAGGGATCCGCTAACTATGGCTACACCTTC. Based on the CDR3 plus reference TRBV13 and TRBJ1-2, the full variable domain is AAGVIQSPRHLIKEKRETATLKCYPIPRHDTVYWYQQGPGQDPQFLISFYEKMQSDKGSIPDRFSAQQFSDYHSELNMSSLELGDSALYFCASSLPPGQGSANYGYTFGSGTRLTVV.

The CDR3 region has the DNA TGTGCCAGCAGCCCCGGGACAGGGACGGAGACCCAGTACTTC. Encoded protein: CASSPGTGTETQYF. The chain links TRBV3-1 (or the pseudogene TRBV3-2) to TRBJ2-5, with 9 bases aligning to TRBD1. CDR3 length equals 14 residues. Germline lookup yields CDR1 LGHDT and CDR2 YNNKEL (reference sequence). V lost 4 bases and J lost 5; bases outside the gene matches: 5.

V usage is TRBV6-2 or TRBV6-3 and J usage is TRBJ2-1, with a tentative D call TRBD2 (6 bases). CDR1 is MNHEY and CDR2 is SVGEGT in the germline V gene. CDR3 length equals 17 residues. The V and J ends lost 0 bases and 0 bases respectively, with 12 bases between them. Here the CDR3 reads CASSYSIWTTSYNEQFF. CDR3 in DNA: TGTGCCAGCAGTTACTCGATTTGGACTACCTCCTACAATGAGCAGTTCTTC.

The chain is built from TRBV4-1 and TRBJ1-6; TRBD1 is a possible D gene (6 bases). V gave up 2 bases and J gave up 6 bases, with 14 bases separating them. This CDR3 has 16 amino acids. Germline V gene data show CDR1 as MGHRA and CDR2 as YSYEKL. The CDR3 bases are TGCGCCAGCAGCCAACCCAGTGGACAGTCTAATTCACCCCTCCACTTT. Translating gives CASSQPSGQSNSPLHF.

The chain joins TRBV7-8 to TRBJ2-2; D is perhaps TRBD2 (5 bases). Trimming cost V 1 base and J 5 bases, with 14 bases left between them. The CDR3 contains 16 residues. Germline lookup yields CDR1 SGHVS and CDR2 FQNEAQ. The CDR3 DNA sequence: TGTGCCAGCAGCTTAGTCGTACGGGGAAGTACCGGGGAGCTGTTTTTT. It encodes CASSLVVRGSTGELFF.